This T cell receptor (beta chain) emerged from a study of T cell repertoires in cytomegalovirus infection. Study-level information: Public TCR beta signatures marked donors with CMV infection and the matching HLA.

This clonotype was found a few times. TCRdb called the reads again in MiXCR, with one record for every CDR3 protein. The data show 740,000 or so distinct CDR3 sequences, roughly 36% seen once. Sequences were obtained from PBMCs. The sequence was collected from a human donor in good health (CMV status not recorded). Some clones in this sample may be carry-over from other donors' samples.

The CDR3 reads CASSIVQGGNQPQHF. DNA for the CDR3: TGTGCCAGTAGTATAGTACAGGGCGGCAATCAGCCCCAGCATTTT. The rearrangement joins TRBV19 to TRBJ1-5, with D possibly being TRBD1 (6 bases). Germline-derived CDR1 and CDR2 are LNHDA and SQIVND (reference sequence). The germline V and J ends were trimmed by 1 base and 2 bases, with 9 bases remaining between them. The CDR3 is 15 amino acids.